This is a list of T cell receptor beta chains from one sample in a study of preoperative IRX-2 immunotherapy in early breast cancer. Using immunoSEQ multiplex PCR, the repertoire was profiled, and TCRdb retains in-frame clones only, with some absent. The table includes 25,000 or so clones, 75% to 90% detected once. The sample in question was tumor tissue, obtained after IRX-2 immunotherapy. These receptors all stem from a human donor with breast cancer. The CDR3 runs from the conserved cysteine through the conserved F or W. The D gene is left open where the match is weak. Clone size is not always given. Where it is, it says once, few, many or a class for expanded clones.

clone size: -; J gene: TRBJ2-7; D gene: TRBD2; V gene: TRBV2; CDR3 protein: CASSDILAGNYEQYF; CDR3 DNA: TGTGCCAGCAGTGATATACTAGCGGGGAACTACGAGCAGTACTTC
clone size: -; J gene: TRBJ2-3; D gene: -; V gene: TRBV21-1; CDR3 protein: CASSKGITDTQYF; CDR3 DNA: TGTGCCAGCAGCAAAGGAATCACAGATACGCAGTATTTT
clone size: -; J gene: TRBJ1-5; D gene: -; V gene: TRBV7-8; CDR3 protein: CASSLAAGAGQPQHF; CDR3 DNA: TGTGCCAGCAGCTTAGCTGCAGGGGCCGGTCAGCCCCAGCATTTT
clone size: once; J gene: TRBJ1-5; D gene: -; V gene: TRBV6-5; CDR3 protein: CASSYQGTMFPQHF; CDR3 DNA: TGTGCCAGCAGTTACCAGGGTACTATGTTTCCCCAGCATTTT
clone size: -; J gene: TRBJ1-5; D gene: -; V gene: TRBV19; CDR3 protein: CASSAHRDPVSNQPQHF; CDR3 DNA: TGTGCCAGTAGCGCACACAGGGATCCGGTTAGCAATCAGCCCCAGCATTTT
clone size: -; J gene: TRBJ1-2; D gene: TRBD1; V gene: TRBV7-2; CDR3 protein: CASSWGQLNNYGYTF; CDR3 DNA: TGTGCCAGCAGCTGGGGACAGCTTAATAACTATGGCTACACCTTC
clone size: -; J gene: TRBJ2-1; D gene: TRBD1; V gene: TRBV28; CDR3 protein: CASSEPPGQGRDEQFF; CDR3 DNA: TGTGCCAGCAGCGAACCTCCGGGACAGGGTAGGGATGAGCAGTTCTTC
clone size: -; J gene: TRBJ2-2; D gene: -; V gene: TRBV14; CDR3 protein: CASSQGAYTGELFF; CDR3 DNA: TGTGCCAGCAGCCAAGGGGCGTACACCGGGGAGCTGTTTTTT
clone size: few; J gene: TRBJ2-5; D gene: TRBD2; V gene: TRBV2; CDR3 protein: CASSPSRGGKETQYF; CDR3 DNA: TGTGCCAGCAGTCCCTCCCGCGGGGGAAAAGAGACCCAGTACTTC
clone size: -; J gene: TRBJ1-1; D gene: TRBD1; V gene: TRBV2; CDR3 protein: CASSADRGTYTEAFF; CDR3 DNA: TGTGCCAGCAGTGCGGACAGGGGAACGTACACTGAAGCTTTCTTT
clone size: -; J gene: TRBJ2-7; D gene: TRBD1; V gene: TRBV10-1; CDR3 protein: CASSEGQGGLRTYEQYF; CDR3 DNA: TGCGCCAGCAGTGAGGGACAGGGGGGACTCAGGACCTACGAGCAGTACTTC
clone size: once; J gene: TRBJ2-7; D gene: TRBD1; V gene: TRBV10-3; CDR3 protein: CASSDRVYEQYF; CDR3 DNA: TGTGCCTCTAGTGACAGGGTCTACGAGCAGTACTTC
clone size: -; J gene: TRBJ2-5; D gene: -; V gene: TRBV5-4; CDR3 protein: CASSAVRGETQYF; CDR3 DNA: TGTGCCAGCAGCGCGGTAAGGGGAGAGACCCAGTACTTC
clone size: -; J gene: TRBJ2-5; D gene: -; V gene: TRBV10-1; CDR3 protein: CASSRTGEETQYF; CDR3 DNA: TGCGCCAGCAGTAGGACCGGCGAAGAGACCCAGTACTTC
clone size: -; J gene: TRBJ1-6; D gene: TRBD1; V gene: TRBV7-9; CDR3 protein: CASSLGQGAQNSPLHF; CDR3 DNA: TGTGCCAGCAGCTTAGGACAGGGGGCGCAAAATTCACCCCTCCACTTT
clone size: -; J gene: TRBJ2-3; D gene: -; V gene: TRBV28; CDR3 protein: CASRGPADTQYF; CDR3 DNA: TGTGCCAGCAGAGGCCCGGCAGATACGCAGTATTTT
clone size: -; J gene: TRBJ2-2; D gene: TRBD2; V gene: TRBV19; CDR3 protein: CASTFWIGGASGELFF; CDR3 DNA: TGTGCCAGTACCTTCTGGATCGGGGGGGCCTCCGGGGAGCTGTTTTTT
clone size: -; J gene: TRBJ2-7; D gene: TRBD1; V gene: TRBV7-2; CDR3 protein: CASSKSTGASYEQYF; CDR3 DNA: TGTGCCAGCAGCAAATCGACAGGGGCCTCCTACGAGCAGTACTTC
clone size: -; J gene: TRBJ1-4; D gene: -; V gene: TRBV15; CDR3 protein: CATNLGGSYEKLFF; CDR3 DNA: TGTGCCACCAACCTAGGGGGGTCGTATGAAAAACTGTTTTTT
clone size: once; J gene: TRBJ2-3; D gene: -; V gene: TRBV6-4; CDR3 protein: CASSDLDSDGPDTQYF; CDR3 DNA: TGTGCCAGCAGTGACCTTGACTCGGACGGGCCAGATACGCAGTATTTT
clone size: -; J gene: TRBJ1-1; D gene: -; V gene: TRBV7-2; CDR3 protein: CASSLAGVVGTEAFF; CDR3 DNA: TGTGCCAGCAGCTTAGCGGGAGTCGTGGGCACTGAAGCTTTCTTT
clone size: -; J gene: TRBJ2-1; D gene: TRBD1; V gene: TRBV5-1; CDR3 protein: CASSLGTGGNEQFF; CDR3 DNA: TGCGCCAGCAGCTTGGGGACAGGGGGAAATGAGCAGTTCTTC
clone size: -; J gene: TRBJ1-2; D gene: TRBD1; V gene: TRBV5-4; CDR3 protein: CASSLGGQALRGYTF; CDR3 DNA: TGTGCCAGCAGCTTGGGTGGACAGGCGTTACGGGGCTACACCTTC
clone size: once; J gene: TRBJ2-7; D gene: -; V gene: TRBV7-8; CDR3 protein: CASSDNYEQYF; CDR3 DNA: TGTGCCAGCAGCGACAACTACGAGCAGTACTTC
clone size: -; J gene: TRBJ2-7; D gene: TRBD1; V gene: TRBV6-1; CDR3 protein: CASTGQVYEQYF; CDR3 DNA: TGTGCCAGCACTGGACAGGTCTACGAGCAGTACTTC
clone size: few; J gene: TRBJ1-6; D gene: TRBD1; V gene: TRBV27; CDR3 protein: CASSFRQGNSPLHF; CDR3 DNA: TGTGCCAGCAGTTTTCGACAGGGCAATTCACCCCTCCACTTT
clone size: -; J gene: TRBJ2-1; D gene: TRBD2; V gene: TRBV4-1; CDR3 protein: CASSHLPLAGSSYNEQFF; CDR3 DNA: TGCGCCAGCAGCCACCTTCCCTTAGCGGGATCCTCCTACAATGAGCAGTTCTTC
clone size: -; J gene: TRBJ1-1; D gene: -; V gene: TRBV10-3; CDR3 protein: CAITKEVNTEAFF; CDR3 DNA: TGTGCCATCACGAAGGAGGTGAACACTGAAGCTTTCTTT
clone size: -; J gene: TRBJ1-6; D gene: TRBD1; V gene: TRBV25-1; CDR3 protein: CASSEEGAISPLHF; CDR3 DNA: TGTGCCAGCAGTGAAGAGGGGGCGATTTCACCCCTCCACTTT
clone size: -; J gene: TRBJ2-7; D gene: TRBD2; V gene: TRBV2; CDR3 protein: CASSEGTSGTEEQYF; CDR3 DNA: TGTGCCAGCAGTGAGGGGACTAGCGGGACGGAAGAGCAGTACTTC
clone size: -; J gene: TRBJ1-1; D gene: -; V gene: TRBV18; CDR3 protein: CAGETGNTEAFF; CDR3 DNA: TGTGCCGGGGAAACAGGAAACACTGAAGCTTTCTTT
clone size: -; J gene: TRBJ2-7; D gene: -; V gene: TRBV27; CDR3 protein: CASSAQGGSAYEQYF; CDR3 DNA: TGTGCCAGCAGTGCCCAAGGCGGCTCAGCCTACGAGCAGTACTTC
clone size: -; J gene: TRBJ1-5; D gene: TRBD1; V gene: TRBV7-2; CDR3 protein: CASSLIPGGENQPQHF; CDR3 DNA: TGTGCCAGCAGCTTGATCCCAGGGGGGGAGAATCAGCCCCAGCATTTT
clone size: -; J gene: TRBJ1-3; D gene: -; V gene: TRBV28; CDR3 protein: CASSPPLTDSGNTIYF; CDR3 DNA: TGTGCCAGCAGTCCGCCGTTGACGGACTCTGGAAACACCATATATTTT
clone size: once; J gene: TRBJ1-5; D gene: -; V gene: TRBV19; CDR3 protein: CASRKSRGVSNQPQHF; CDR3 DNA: TGTGCCAGTAGGAAGAGTAGGGGTGTTAGCAATCAGCCCCAGCATTTT
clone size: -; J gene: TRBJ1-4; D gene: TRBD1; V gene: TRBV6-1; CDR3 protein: CASTTWTGANEKLFF; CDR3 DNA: TGTGCCAGCACTACTTGGACAGGGGCTAATGAAAAACTGTTTTTT
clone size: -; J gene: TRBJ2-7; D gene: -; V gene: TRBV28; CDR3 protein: CASTFQVGLSYEQYF; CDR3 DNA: TGTGCCAGCACCTTTCAAGTGGGACTTTCCTACGAGCAGTACTTC
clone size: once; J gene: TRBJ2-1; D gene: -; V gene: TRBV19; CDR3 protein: CATGRDEQFF; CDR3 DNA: TGTGCCACCGGGCGGGATGAGCAGTTCTTC
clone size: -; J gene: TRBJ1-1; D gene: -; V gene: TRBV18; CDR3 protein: CASSLQEGEAFF; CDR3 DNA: TGTGCCAGCTCACTGCAGGAAGGTGAAGCTTTCTTT
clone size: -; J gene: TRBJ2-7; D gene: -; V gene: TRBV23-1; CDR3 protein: CASSRRTDTDYEQYF; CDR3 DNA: TGCGCCAGCAGTCGAAGGACAGATACAGACTACGAGCAGTACTTC
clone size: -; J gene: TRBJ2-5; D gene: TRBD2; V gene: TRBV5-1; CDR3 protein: CASSATGLAQETQYF; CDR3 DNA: TGCGCCAGCAGCGCTACTGGACTAGCCCAAGAGACCCAGTACTTC
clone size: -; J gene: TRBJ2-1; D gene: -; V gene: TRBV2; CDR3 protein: CASHGPGVHNEQFF; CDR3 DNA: TGTGCCAGCCATGGCCCGGGAGTCCACAATGAGCAGTTCTTC
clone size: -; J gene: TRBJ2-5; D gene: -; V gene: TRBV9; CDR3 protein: CASSGGYAETQYF; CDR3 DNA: TGTGCCAGCAGCGGCGGTTATGCGGAGACCCAGTACTTC
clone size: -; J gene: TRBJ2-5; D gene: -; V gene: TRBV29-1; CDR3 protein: CSVSGTQGGETQYF; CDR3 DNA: TGCAGCGTGTCCGGGACCCAGGGGGGGGAGACCCAGTACTTC
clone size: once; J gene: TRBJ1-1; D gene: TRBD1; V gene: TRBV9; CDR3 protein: CASSVGQGNTEAFF; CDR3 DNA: TGTGCCAGCAGCGTGGGACAGGGGAACACTGAAGCTTTCTTT
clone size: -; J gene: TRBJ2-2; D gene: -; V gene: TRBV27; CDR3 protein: CASSSHRTAKNTGELFF; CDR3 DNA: TGTGCCAGCAGTTCTCACCGGACAGCGAAAAACACCGGGGAGCTGTTTTTT